These T cell receptor beta chains were read from a single sample in a study of T cell responses to AZD1222 COVID-19 vaccine. Measured with immunoSEQ multiplex PCR; TCRdb has only the in-frame clones, and not every one. This table holds some 150,000 clones, 85% to 90% found once. Sequenced material: peripheral blood, taken 28 days after the second AZD1222 dose. Every receptor here comes from an adult who received the AZD1222 COVID-19 vaccine. Both conserved end residues are part of each CDR3. Each record gives: V gene, J gene, D gene, clone size, CDR3 DNA, CDR3 protein. A D gene is named only where the DNA matches it firmly. The size field is filled for only some rows; it gives once, few, many or a size class.

v_gene: TRBV7-2; j_gene: TRBJ2-3; d_gene: TRBD2; abundance: -; CDR3nt: TGTGCCAGCAGCTACCCGGGACTAGCGGGAGCGGGGGATACGCAGTATTTT; CDR3aa: CASSYPGLAGAGDTQYF
v_gene: TRBV29-1; j_gene: TRBJ2-7; d_gene: -; abundance: -; CDR3nt: TGCAGCGTTACGACGGGTCTAGACGAGCAGTACTTC; CDR3aa: CSVTTGLDEQYF
v_gene: TRBV19; j_gene: TRBJ2-1; d_gene: -; abundance: -; CDR3nt: TGTGCCAGTAGTATAACTCCTGGCTCCTACAATGAGCAGTTCTTC; CDR3aa: CASSITPGSYNEQFF
v_gene: TRBV24-1; j_gene: TRBJ2-7; d_gene: TRBD1; abundance: -; CDR3nt: TGTGCCACCAGACGGACAGGGCGTCTTTGTTCCTACGAGCAGTACTTC; CDR3aa: CATRRTGRLCSYEQYF
v_gene: TRBV9; j_gene: TRBJ2-4; d_gene: -; abundance: -; CDR3nt: TGTGCCAGCAGCGCCGACAGGGCCAAAAACATTCAGTACTTC; CDR3aa: CASSADRAKNIQYF
v_gene: TRBV23-1; j_gene: TRBJ2-2; d_gene: -; abundance: once; CDR3nt: TGCGCCAGCAATGTGGGGCTAAACACCGGGGAGCTGTTTTTT; CDR3aa: CASNVGLNTGELFF
v_gene: TRBV11-3; j_gene: TRBJ2-2; d_gene: -; abundance: -; CDR3nt: TGTGCCAGCAGCCTCGGGCCGCAGGACAACACCGGGGAGCTGTTTTTT; CDR3aa: CASSLGPQDNTGELFF
v_gene: TRBV25-1; j_gene: TRBJ2-6; d_gene: -; abundance: -; CDR3nt: TGTGCCAGCACCAGAGGGGCAGGGAGCTCTGGGGCCAACGTCCTGACTTTC; CDR3aa: CASTRGAGSSGANVLTF
v_gene: TRBV13; j_gene: TRBJ2-1; d_gene: TRBD2; abundance: -; CDR3nt: TGTGCCAGCAGCGAAGGCGGGAGACCGTACAATGAGCAGTTCTTC; CDR3aa: CASSEGGRPYNEQFF
v_gene: TRBV6-5; j_gene: TRBJ1-2; d_gene: TRBD1; abundance: few; CDR3nt: TGTGCCAGCAGTTTGGGCAGGGGGCCCACCTATGGCTACACCTTC; CDR3aa: CASSLGRGPTYGYTF
v_gene: TRBV9; j_gene: TRBJ2-1; d_gene: -; abundance: -; CDR3nt: TGTGCCAGCAGCGTAACGAACCGTGGAGGTGAGCAGTTCTTC; CDR3aa: CASSVTNRGGEQFF
v_gene: TRBV6-1; j_gene: TRBJ2-1; d_gene: -; abundance: -; CDR3nt: TGTGCCAGCAGTAAAGCGGGCGCTATTCCGTCTGAGCAGTTCTTC; CDR3aa: CASSKAGAIPSEQFF
v_gene: TRBV10-3; j_gene: TRBJ2-1; d_gene: TRBD2; abundance: -; CDR3nt: TGTGCCATCAGTGGAGGTAGTAGCGGGGGGGGCTACAATGAGCAGTTCTTC; CDR3aa: CAISGGSSGGGYNEQFF
v_gene: TRBV18; j_gene: TRBJ2-1; d_gene: -; abundance: -; CDR3nt: TGTGCCAGCTCACCACGAATAACAGGGTCCGAGCAGTTCTTC; CDR3aa: CASSPRITGSEQFF
v_gene: TRBV18; j_gene: TRBJ1-2; d_gene: TRBD1; abundance: once; CDR3nt: TGTGCCAGCTCACCATCGTCAGGGGGTCCTAACTATGGCTACACCTTC; CDR3aa: CASSPSSGGPNYGYTF
v_gene: TRBV9; j_gene: TRBJ2-1; d_gene: TRBD2; abundance: -; CDR3nt: TGTGCCAGCAGCGTAGCTACGGGAGGGGGAATCGGCTACAATGAGCAGTTCTTC; CDR3aa: CASSVATGGGIGYNEQFF
v_gene: TRBV5-4; j_gene: TRBJ2-7; d_gene: -; abundance: -; CDR3nt: TGTGCCAGCAGCTCCCCGGGTGGACCGAACTACGAGCAGTACTTC; CDR3aa: CASSSPGGPNYEQYF
v_gene: TRBV21-1; j_gene: TRBJ1-1; d_gene: -; abundance: -; CDR3nt: TGTGCCAGCACCACGGGACACTCATCGGCTTTCTTT; CDR3aa: CASTTGHSSAFF
v_gene: TRBV6-1; j_gene: TRBJ1-2; d_gene: -; abundance: -; CDR3nt: TGTGCCAGCAGTGAAGTACCGGCTGGCTACACCTTC; CDR3aa: CASSEVPAGYTF
v_gene: TRBV9; j_gene: TRBJ1-2; d_gene: -; abundance: once; CDR3nt: TGTGCCAGCAGCGTAGTTGCAGGGTCCAACTATGGCTACACCTTC; CDR3aa: CASSVVAGSNYGYTF
v_gene: TRBV5-6; j_gene: TRBJ1-4; d_gene: -; abundance: -; CDR3nt: TGTGCCAGCAGCTCCCGTAGGGAACTGTTTTTT; CDR3aa: CASSSRRELFF
v_gene: TRBV5-1; j_gene: TRBJ2-1; d_gene: TRBD1; abundance: -; CDR3nt: TGCGCCAGCGGAAACACAGGGGGCTCCTACAATGAGCAGTTCTTC; CDR3aa: CASGNTGGSYNEQFF
v_gene: TRBV7-2; j_gene: TRBJ2-3; d_gene: TRBD1; abundance: few; CDR3nt: TGTGCCAGCAGCGGGGAGCGACAGGGGATAGATACGCAGTATTTT; CDR3aa: CASSGERQGIDTQYF
v_gene: TRBV15; j_gene: TRBJ1-2; d_gene: TRBD1; abundance: -; CDR3nt: TGTGCCACCAGCAGAGACGGGATAATTGGTACAGGGGGCCCAAAGGACTATGGCTACACCTTC; CDR3aa: CATSRDGIIGTGGPKDYGYTF
v_gene: TRBV30; j_gene: TRBJ2-4; d_gene: TRBD2; abundance: -; CDR3nt: TGTGCGGGGAGTAGCGGGAGGGGATCAAACATTCAGTACTTC; CDR3aa: CAGSSGRGSNIQYF
v_gene: TRBV9; j_gene: TRBJ2-3; d_gene: -; abundance: once; CDR3nt: TGTGCCAGCAGCCCGAGGCTGCGGACAGAAGATACGCAGTATTTT; CDR3aa: CASSPRLRTEDTQYF
v_gene: TRBV3-1/TRBV3-2; j_gene: TRBJ2-3; d_gene: TRBD2; abundance: -; CDR3nt: TGTGCCAGCAGCCACTTTAGGGGACTAGCTCCAGATACGCAGTATTTT; CDR3aa: CASSHFRGLAPDTQYF
v_gene: TRBV5-4; j_gene: TRBJ2-6; d_gene: -; abundance: -; CDR3nt: TGTGCCAGCAGCAAAGCGGGCTCTGGGGCCAACGTCCTGACTTTC; CDR3aa: CASSKAGSGANVLTF
v_gene: TRBV5-8; j_gene: TRBJ1-5; d_gene: -; abundance: -; CDR3nt: TGTGCCAGCAGCTTGTATAAGGGACCGAAGAATCAGCCCCAGCATTTT; CDR3aa: CASSLYKGPKNQPQHF
v_gene: TRBV5-6; j_gene: TRBJ2-3; d_gene: -; abundance: -; CDR3nt: TGTGCCAGCAGCTTTAGGAGGTCTAGCACAGATACGCAGTATTTT; CDR3aa: CASSFRRSSTDTQYF
v_gene: TRBV10-3; j_gene: TRBJ2-3; d_gene: -; abundance: -; CDR3nt: TGTGCCATCAGGGAGGGGCGGGGCACAGATACGCAGTATTTT; CDR3aa: CAIREGRGTDTQYF
v_gene: TRBV2; j_gene: TRBJ2-2; d_gene: -; abundance: -; CDR3nt: TGTGCCAGTAGCGCGGGACAGACAACCGGGGAGCTGTTTTTT; CDR3aa: CASSAGQTTGELFF
v_gene: TRBV11-1; j_gene: TRBJ2-1; d_gene: TRBD2; abundance: -; CDR3nt: TGTGCCAGCAGCTTATCACTTCCTAGCGGGAGGGGCGAGCAGTTCTTC; CDR3aa: CASSLSLPSGRGEQFF
v_gene: TRBV24-1; j_gene: TRBJ2-3; d_gene: TRBD1; abundance: -; CDR3nt: TGTGCCACCGGGACAGGGAAGGATACAGATACGCAGTATTTT; CDR3aa: CATGTGKDTDTQYF
v_gene: TRBV28; j_gene: TRBJ2-7; d_gene: -; abundance: -; CDR3nt: TGTGCCAGCAGTTTATCGGGCTGGGAGCAGTACTTC; CDR3aa: CASSLSGWEQYF
v_gene: TRBV27; j_gene: TRBJ1-5; d_gene: -; abundance: -; CDR3nt: TGTGCCAGCAGTTTTATCTCGGGCAATCAGCCCCAGCATTTT; CDR3aa: CASSFISGNQPQHF
v_gene: TRBV28; j_gene: TRBJ2-2; d_gene: -; abundance: -; CDR3nt: TGTGCCAGCAGCGTCGTTTCCGGGGAGCTGTTTTTT; CDR3aa: CASSVVSGELFF
v_gene: TRBV7-2; j_gene: TRBJ1-2; d_gene: TRBD1; abundance: -; CDR3nt: TGTGCCAGCAGCCCGAGGGACAGGGTAGTTAGCTACACCTTC; CDR3aa: CASSPRDRVVSYTF
v_gene: TRBV24-1; j_gene: TRBJ2-3; d_gene: -; abundance: -; CDR3nt: TGTGCCACCAGTGATTTGGGCAGGGGAACTTCAGATACGCAGTATTTT; CDR3aa: CATSDLGRGTSDTQYF
v_gene: TRBV19; j_gene: TRBJ1-5; d_gene: TRBD1; abundance: -; CDR3nt: TGTGGGACAGGGGATAGACAGCCCCAGCATTTT; CDR3aa: CGTGDRQPQHF
v_gene: TRBV7-3; j_gene: TRBJ2-1; d_gene: TRBD2; abundance: -; CDR3nt: TGTGCCAGCAGCTTAGGGGGACTAGCGGGTTTCAATGAGCAGTTCTTC; CDR3aa: CASSLGGLAGFNEQFF
v_gene: TRBV9; j_gene: TRBJ2-1; d_gene: -; abundance: -; CDR3nt: TGTGCCAGCGGAACATCAGGACTTGGAAACAATGAGCAGTTCTTC; CDR3aa: CASGTSGLGNNEQFF
v_gene: TRBV18; j_gene: TRBJ2-3; d_gene: TRBD2; abundance: -; CDR3nt: TGTGCCAGCTCACCACTTCTAGCGGCACACACAGATACGCAGTATTTT; CDR3aa: CASSPLLAAHTDTQYF
v_gene: TRBV3-1/TRBV3-2; j_gene: TRBJ2-2; d_gene: TRBD1; abundance: -; CDR3nt: TGTGCCAGCAGCCCAATTAACAGGGGCAGTCCCACCGGGGAGCTGTTTTTT; CDR3aa: CASSPINRGSPTGELFF
v_gene: TRBV6-5; j_gene: TRBJ2-3; d_gene: -; abundance: -; CDR3nt: TGTGCCAGCAGTTCCGAGACTAGTTTCCCAGATACGCAGTATTTT; CDR3aa: CASSSETSFPDTQYF
v_gene: TRBV5-1; j_gene: TRBJ1-1; d_gene: -; abundance: -; CDR3nt: TGCGCCAGCAGTCTCTCGAGGGGGGGCTTAGACACTGAAGCTTTCTTT; CDR3aa: CASSLSRGGLDTEAFF